The 7 T cell receptor beta chains below all came from one sample that was sequenced in a study of cytomegalovirus exposure and HLA in healthy donors. 60 Vbeta and 13 Jbeta primers were used in PCR. Clones were sequenced by immunoSEQ multiplex PCR, and TCRdb holds only the in-frame ones, with some missing. Of around 130,000 clones listed, 75% to 90% were seen once; the top ten hold 2.5%. The sequenced sample consisted of PBMCs. The receptors were sampled from a man aged 30 to 45 in good health and CMV-seronegative.

The chain has TRBV12-5 and TRBJ2-3; TRBD1 might be the D (5 bases). V shed 2 bases and J shed 6 bases, with 12 bases lying between them. The CDR3 sequence is 14 residues long. CDR1 LGHNT and CDR2 FRNRAP come from the germline V gene. This chain's CDR3 is CASGLSQGGDTQYF. CDR3 DNA sequence: TGTGCTAGTGGTTTGAGCCAGGGTGGGGATACGCAGTATTTT.

A few counts support this clone. The chain uses TRBV5-6 and TRBJ2-3; 8 bases fit TRBD2. The germline gives CDR1 SGHDT, CDR2 YYEEEE. The CDR3 is 16 residues long. Trimming took 3 bases from V and 0 from J; bases not matched to a gene: 6. The CDR3 DNA is TGTGCCAGCAGCTCCGGCGGCGGGAGGAGCACAGATACGCAGTATTTT. Amino acids: CASSSGGGRSTDTQYF.

The chain is built from TRBV2 and TRBJ2-7; 7 bases map to TRBD1. The V gene end was trimmed by 10 bases and the J gene end by 1 base; junction bases not matched to a gene: 7. CDR3 size: 13 residues. Germline assignment: CDR1 SNHLY and CDR2 FYNNEI. CDR3 bases: TGTGCCACTCTCCGGGACAGTTCCTACGAGCAGTACTTC. It specifies CATLRDSSYEQYF.

The sample holds one count of this clone. The chain recombines TRBV7-9 with TRBJ2-7; TRBD2 matches 7 bases. The CDR3 extends over 14 amino acids. Germline loops: CDR1 SEHNR, CDR2 FQNEAQ (reference sequence). The V segment lost 1 base and the J segment 2 bases; nucleotides outside the gene matches: 2. CDR3 bases: TGTGCCAGCAGCTTAGGCGGGGGAACCTACGAGCAGTACTTC. Translating gives CASSLGGGTYEQYF. Complete variable domain (other parts from reference TRBV7-9 and TRBJ2-7): DTGVSQNPRHKITKRGQNVTFRCDPISEHNRLYWYRQTLGQGPEFLTYFQNEAQLEKSRLLSDRFSAERPKGSFSTLEIQRTEQGDSAMYLCASSLGGGTYEQYFGPGTRLTVT.

In this sample, this clone turned up a few times. The V and J genes are TRBV11-2 and TRBJ2-7; weak D call: TRBD1 (6 bases). The CDR3 extends over 14 amino acids. V lost 1 base and J lost 2, with 9 bases in between. The germline CDR1 and CDR2 sequences are SGHAT and FQNNGV. CDR3 sequence (DNA): TGTGCCAGCAGCTTAGGGACAGCCACCTACGAGCAGTACTTC. This codes for CASSLGTATYEQYF.

The chain combines TRBV9 with TRBJ2-1, with 8 positions matching TRBD2. The germline V gene has CDR1 SGDLS and CDR2 YYNGEE. J lost 9 bases, V lost 0 bases, and 11 bases had no gene match. CDR3 size: 16 residues. The CDR3 nucleotides read TGTGCCAGCAGCGTAGTTAGTGGGACTAGAGACCCTGAGCAGTTCTTC. It translates to CASSVVSGTRDPEQFF.

The chain couples TRBV7-9 to TRBJ2-7; D is possibly TRBD2 (6 bases). V was trimmed by 3 bases and J by 7 bases, leaving 13 bases between them. CDR3 length: 13 residues. Germline CDR1 is SEHNR and CDR2 is FQNEAQ (reference sequence). CDR3 DNA: TGTGCCAGCAGCTTCACGGGGGTAAAAGAGCAGTACTTC. Translating gives CASSFTGVKEQYF.